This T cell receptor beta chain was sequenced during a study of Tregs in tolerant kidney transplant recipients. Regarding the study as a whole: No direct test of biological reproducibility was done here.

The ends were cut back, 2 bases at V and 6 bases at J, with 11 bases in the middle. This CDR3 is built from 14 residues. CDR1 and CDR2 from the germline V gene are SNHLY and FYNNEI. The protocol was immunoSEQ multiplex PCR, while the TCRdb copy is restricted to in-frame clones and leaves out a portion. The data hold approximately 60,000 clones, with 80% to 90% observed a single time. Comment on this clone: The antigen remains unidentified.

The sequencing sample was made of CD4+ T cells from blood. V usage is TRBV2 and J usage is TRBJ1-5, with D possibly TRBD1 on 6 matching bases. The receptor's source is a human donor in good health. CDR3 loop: CASSEWGAIQPQHF. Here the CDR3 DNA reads TGTGCCAGCAGTGAATGGGGGGCTATTCAGCCCCAGCATTTT.